Listed here is a single T cell receptor (beta chain). The data stem from a study of T cells in localized non-small cell lung cancer. The table came from immunoSEQ multiplex PCR; TCRdb's copy has only in-frame clones and leaves some out. Of about 59,000 clones in the sample, roughly nine tenths were seen once. The V gene lost 3 bases and the J gene lost 1 base, with 5 bases spanning the gap. Germline V lookup: CDR1 MNHEY, CDR2 SMNVEV (reference sequence). CDR3 size: 13 residues. The source of this sequence is a woman between 40 and 69 years old with stage I lung adenocarcinoma. This chain joins TRBV27 and TRBJ2-3; D unclear. This material consisted of peripheral blood, taken before any cancer treatment. The CDR3 loop is CASSLWGTDTQYF. The DNA for the CDR3 is TGTGCCAGCAGTTTGTGGGGCACAGATACGCAGTATTTT.